Following are 12 T cell receptor beta chains from one sample sequenced in a study of T cells after yellow fever vaccination. TCRdb re-called the 5' RACE reads through MiXCR, storing one row per CDR3 protein. Here the sample spans some 320,000 distinct CDR3 sequences, 8.7% being singletons. The sample here was CD4+ T cells sorted from PBMCs, taken 5 days after the yellow fever booster vaccination. These receptor sequences come from a man in his late teens or twenties who received the YFV17D yellow fever vaccine.

V gene TRBV29-1 combines with J gene TRBJ1-5; 10 bases map to TRBD1. The germline V gene encodes CDR1 SQVTM and CDR2 ANQGSEA. Germline trimming cut 4 bases from V and 4 bases from J; bases unmatched to any gene: 7. CDR3 length: 15 residues. The CDR3 here is CSVVVTGGGNQPQHF. The DNA of the CDR3 is TGCAGCGTTGTAGTGACAGGGGGCGGGAATCAGCCCCAGCATTTT.

V gene TRBV20-1 combines with J gene TRBJ2-3, with 12 positions matching TRBD2. Germline V CDR1 and CDR2: DFQATT, SNEGSKA (reference sequence). The V gene end was trimmed by 0 bases and the J gene end by 5 bases; junction bases not matched to a gene: 15. This CDR3 is 19 amino acids long. This chain's CDR3 is CSARDFGLAGTTNLDTQYF. CDR3 nucleotide sequence: TGCAGTGCTAGAGACTTTGGACTAGCGGGGACTACGAACTTAGATACGCAGTATTTT.

The CDR3 protein is CASSHLAGEGNEQFF. The DNA of the CDR3 is TGTGCCAGCAGTCATCTAGCGGGGGAGGGCAATGAGCAGTTCTTC. The rearrangement joins TRBV25-1 to TRBJ2-1; 10 bases match TRBD2. After removal of 5 bases from V and 6 bases from J, the junction contained 7 bases not matched to a gene. The CDR3 runs 15 residues. The germline V gene encodes CDR1 MGHDK and CDR2 SYGVNS.

This clonotype was counted a few times. The V gene is TRBV25-1, the J gene TRBJ1-4; a weak D match, TRBD1 (5 bases). Germline CDR1 MGHDK, CDR2 SYGVNS. V was clipped by 4 bases and J by 7 bases, with 16 bases between them. The CDR3 extends over 15 amino acids. CDR3 region: CASSGVPGRGEKLFF. The DNA of the CDR3 is TGTGCCAGCAGTGGGGTTCCGGGACGAGGTGAAAAACTGTTTTTT.

This clonotype has more than one count but fewer than ten. The V gene is TRBV28, the J gene TRBJ2-3, with TRBD2 identical over 15 bases. The CDR3 is made up of 16 amino acids. CDR1 is MDHEN, CDR2 SYDVKM, per germline. V was pared by 10 bases and J by 2 bases, with 7 bases of the junction left unmatched. The CDR3 reads CAILGTSGGFTDTQYF. The CDR3, as DNA: TGTGCCATCCTAGGGACTAGCGGGGGGTTCACAGATACGCAGTATTTT.

A few counts support this clonotype. CDR3 nucleotides: TGTGCCAGCAGCTTCCCCGAAGCATTCTCTGGAAACACCATATATTTT. Its protein is CASSFPEAFSGNTIYF. The J gene is TRBJ1-3, the V gene TRBV7-2; D unresolved. Looked up from germline, CDR1 is SGHTA and CDR2 is FQGNSA. This CDR3 spans 16 amino acids. Trimming took off 3 bases at V and 0 bases at J, with 12 bases between the two ends.

This clonotype was picked up a small number of times. The chain joins TRBV5-1 to TRBJ2-1, with 13 bases fitting TRBD2. The junction had 4 bases not matched to a gene; V was cut back by 4 bases and J by 6 bases. Germline CDR1 is SGHRS and CDR2 is YFSETQ. The CDR3 spans 15 residues. The CDR3 DNA sequence: TGCGCCAGCAGCAGGGGACTAGCGGGGTTCAATGAGCAGTTCTTC. This codes for CASSRGLAGFNEQFF. Complete variable domain (other parts from reference TRBV5-1 and TRBJ2-1): KAGVTQTPRYLIKTRGQQVTLSCSPISGHRSVSWYQQTPGQGLQFLFEYFSETQRNKGNFPGRFSGRQFSNSRSEMNVSTLELGDSALYLCASSRGLAGFNEQFFGPGTRLTVL.

The J gene is TRBJ1-2, the V gene TRBV7-9, with D perhaps matching TRBD1 (6 bases). The germline V and J ends were trimmed by 5 bases and 6 bases, with 13 bases remaining between them. Germline V lookup: CDR1 SEHNR, CDR2 FQNEAQ (reference sequence). The CDR3 runs 13 residues. CDR3 DNA sequence: TGTGCCAGCAGCACGGACAGTTGGAATGGCTACACCTTC. Its translation: CASSTDSWNGYTF.

V gene TRBV2 combines with J gene TRBJ1-5, with a possible D match to TRBD1 (5 bases). V dropped 3 bases and J dropped 9 bases, with 18 bases sitting between them. The germline gives CDR1 SNHLY, CDR2 FYNNEI. The CDR3 contains 15 residues. The CDR3 is CASSDVGGKGLPQHF. The CDR3 DNA follows: TGTGCCAGCAGTGACGTCGGGGGGAAAGGCTTGCCCCAGCATTTT.

J is TRBJ1-2 and V is TRBV5-1; D gene ambiguous. In germline, CDR1 is SGHRS, CDR2 YFSETQ. The CDR3 length is 16 residues. With 6 bases removed from V and 0 bases from J, the gap between germline ends came to 18 bases. The CDR3 reads CASILRGETSNYGYTF. CDR3 nucleotides: TGCGCCAGCATCCTCCGCGGGGAGACCTCTAACTATGGCTACACCTTC.

This rearrangement joins TRBV18 to TRBJ2-7; TRBD1 agrees at 7 bases. The CDR3 is 15 amino acids. CDR1 is KGHSH, CDR2 LQKENI, per germline. With 6 bases clipped from V and 0 bases from J, the junction kept 8 bases outside the gene matches. The CDR3 is CASSQQGIYSYEQYF. The CDR3 DNA reads as TGTGCCAGCTCCCAACAGGGGATCTACTCCTACGAGCAGTACTTC.

This clonotype was counted a few times. V is TRBV2 and J is TRBJ1-2; D gene unclear. CDR1 and CDR2 from the germline V gene are SNHLY and FYNNEI. The CDR3 runs to 11 residues. Trimming left V 7 bases short and J 5 bases short, with 8 bases between. The CDR3 sequence is CASKREYGYTF. The CDR3 coding sequence is TGTGCCAGCAAGCGGGAGTATGGCTACACCTTC. The variable domain in full, with the rest retrieved from reference TRBV2 and TRBJ1-2, is EPEVTQTPSHQVTQMGQEVILRCVPISNHLYFYWYRQILGQKVEFLVSFYNNEISEKSEIFDDQFSVERPDGSNFTLKIRSTKLEDSAMYFCASKREYGYTFGSGTRLTVV.